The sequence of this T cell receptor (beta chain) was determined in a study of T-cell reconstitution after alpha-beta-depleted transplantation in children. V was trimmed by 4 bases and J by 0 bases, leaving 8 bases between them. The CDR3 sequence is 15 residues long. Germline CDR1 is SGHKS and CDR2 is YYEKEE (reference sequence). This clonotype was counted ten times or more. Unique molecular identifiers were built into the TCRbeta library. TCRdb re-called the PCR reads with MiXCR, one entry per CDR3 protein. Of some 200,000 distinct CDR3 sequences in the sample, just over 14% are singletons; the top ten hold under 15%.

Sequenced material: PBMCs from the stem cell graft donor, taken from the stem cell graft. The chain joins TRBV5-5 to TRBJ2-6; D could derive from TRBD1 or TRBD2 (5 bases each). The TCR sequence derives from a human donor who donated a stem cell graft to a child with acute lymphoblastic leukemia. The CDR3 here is CASSGDDSGANVLTF. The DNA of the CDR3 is TGTGCCAGCAGCGGGGACGACTCTGGGGCCAACGTCCTGACTTTC.